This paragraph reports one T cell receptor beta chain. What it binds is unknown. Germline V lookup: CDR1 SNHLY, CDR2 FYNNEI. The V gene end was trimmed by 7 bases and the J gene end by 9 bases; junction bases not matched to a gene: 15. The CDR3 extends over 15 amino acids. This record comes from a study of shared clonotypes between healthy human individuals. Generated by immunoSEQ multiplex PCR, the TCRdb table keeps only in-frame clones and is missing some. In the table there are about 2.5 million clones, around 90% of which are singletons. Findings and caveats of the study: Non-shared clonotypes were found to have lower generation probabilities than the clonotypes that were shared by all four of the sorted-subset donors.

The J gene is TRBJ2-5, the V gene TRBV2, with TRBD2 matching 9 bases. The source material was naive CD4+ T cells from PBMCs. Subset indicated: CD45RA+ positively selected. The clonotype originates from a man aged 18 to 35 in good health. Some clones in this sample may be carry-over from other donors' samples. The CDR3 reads CASIPDAGGPLAQYF. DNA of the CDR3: TGTGCCAGCATTCCAGACGCGGGAGGGCCGCTGGCCCAGTACTTC.